These T cell receptor beta chains were read from a single sample in a study of cytomegalovirus exposure and HLA in healthy donors. TCRdb keeps only in-frame clones here, not all; method: immunoSEQ multiplex PCR. The sample shows roughly 100,000 clones, about 70% of them seen only once. Sequencing was carried out using PBMCs. The receptors were gathered from a boy between 10 and 17 years old in good health and CMV-seronegative. CDR3s include the opening cysteine and the closing phenylalanine or tryptophan. A D gene is named only where the DNA matches it firmly. Size tells how often a clone was seen (once, few, many) or the class of an expanded clone, and some rows leave it out.

v_call	clone_size	d_call	cdr3_length	j_call	cdr3_nt	cdr3_aa
TRBV25-1	-	-	15	TRBJ2-5	TGTGCCAGCAGTGAATATACGGGACTCCCAGAGACCCAGTACTTC	CASSEYTGLPETQYF
TRBV30	-	TRBD2	12	TRBJ2-7	TGTGCCTGGAGTAGACTAGCAGGGGAGCAGTACTTC	CAWSRLAGEQYF
TRBV29-1	-	-	13	TRBJ1-1	TGCAGCCCAAGTAAGGGGCTCGACACTGAAGCTTTCTTT	CSPSKGLDTEAFF
TRBV6-5	-	TRBD2	15	TRBJ2-1	TGTGCCAGCAGTCGTCTAGCGGGAGGGCTCAATGAGCAGTTCTTC	CASSRLAGGLNEQFF
TRBV6-1	-	-	12	TRBJ2-7	TGTGCCAGCAGTTATACTTGGTACGAGCAGTACTTC	CASSYTWYEQYF
TRBV5-1	-	TRBD1	15	TRBJ1-1	TGCGCCAGCAGCCTCGGGGGACAGTTGAACACTGAAGCTTTCTTT	CASSLGGQLNTEAFF
TRBV7-2	few	TRBD1	16	TRBJ2-7	TGTGCCAGCAGCTTAGTTTTAGACAGGGAAGGATACGAGCAGTACTTC	CASSLVLDREGYEQYF
TRBV5-4	once	TRBD1	19	TRBJ2-6	TGTGCCAGCAGCACCGGACAGGGAGGTAGTATCTCTGGGGCCAACGTCCTGACTTTC	CASSTGQGGSISGANVLTF
TRBV5-1	few	TRBD1	14	TRBJ1-1	TGCGCCAGCAGCCCGACAGGGTCTAGCACTGAAGCTTTCTTT	CASSPTGSSTEAFF
TRBV6-6	few	TRBD2	15	TRBJ2-1	TGTGCCACCCGGAGGGGGACTAGCGGTTACAATGAGCAGTTCTTC	CATRRGTSGYNEQFF
TRBV6-5	-	-	12	TRBJ2-3	TGTGCCAGCAGTACGGTTACAGATACGCAGTATTTT	CASSTVTDTQYF
TRBV5-6	-	-	14	TRBJ2-1	TGTGCCAGCAGCGAGGCCCTGAGCTACAATGAGCAGTTCTTC	CASSEALSYNEQFF
TRBV13	-	TRBD1	13	TRBJ2-7	TGTGCCAGCAGCTTCCTACAGGGGTACGAGCAGTACTTC	CASSFLQGYEQYF
TRBV6-1	few	TRBD2	14	TRBJ2-1	TGTGCCAGCAGTGGGACTAGCGGGGGCAATGAGCAGTTCTTC	CASSGTSGGNEQFF
TRBV2	few	TRBD2	15	TRBJ2-1	TGTGCCAGCAGTGGGACTAGGAGCTCCTACAATGAGCAGTTCTTC	CASSGTRSSYNEQFF